This T cell receptor (beta chain) was identified in a study of T cell repertoires in cytomegalovirus infection. Study details: In public TCR beta signatures, there were indications of both CMV infection and matching HLA type. General study findings and limits: The ex vivo response showed dominance by HLA-C-restricted CMV-specific TCR beta clonotypes. People with CMV and the relevant HLA were identified by cumulative public TCR beta family frequency.

This CDR3 has 11 amino acids. Trimming pared 7 bases from V and 6 bases from J, leaving 6 bases between. Per the germline V gene, CDR1 is MDHEN and CDR2 is SYDVKM. This clonotype was detected only a few times. Its antigen is currently unknown. Each CDR3 protein is one row after TCRdb ran MiXCR on the reads. The sample has a few hundred thousand distinct CDR3 sequences; more than 8% are singletons. V usage is TRBV28 and J usage is TRBJ2-2; D is ambiguous. The TCR was taken from a human donor in good health (CMV status not recorded). Some clones in this sample may be carry-over from other donors' samples. The sequencing sample was made of PBMCs. The CDR3 spells CASTVAGELFF. The CDR3 region has the DNA TGTGCCAGCACGGTGGCCGGGGAGCTGTTTTTT.